These 7 T cell receptor beta chains share one sample of origin, sequenced in a study of OX40 agonist ivuxolimab in advanced cancers. The library was produced with the immunoSEQ multiplex PCR assay. Not all clones reach the TCRdb copy of this immuneACCESS table, which keeps in-frame sequences only. Checked studies attribute under half of the gap to unresolved V genes and leave the rest unexplained. Present in this sample are 40,000 to 55,000 clones, 80% to 90% of which were seen just once. About 6% of the sample belongs to the ten largest clones. The specimen comprised CD4+ or CD8+ T cells sorted from blood, sampled in a trial of the OX40 agonist ivuxolimab. The receptors derive from an adult with an advanced solid tumor such as melanoma, head and neck, liver or kidney cancer.

V gene TRBV27 combines with J gene TRBJ2-1; D is perhaps TRBD1 or TRBD2 (5 bases each). Germline CDR1 and CDR2: MNHEY and SMNVEV (reference sequence). The CDR3 covers 16 residues. Trimming shortened V by 3 bases and J by 7 bases, and 19 bases separated the two germline ends. Here the CDR3 reads CASSFVASLGRNEQFF. The CDR3, as DNA: TGTGCCAGCAGTTTTGTGGCCTCCCTGGGACGTAATGAGCAGTTCTTC.

The chain uses TRBV5-4 and TRBJ2-5; no firm D call. Germline CDR1 is SGHNT and CDR2 is YYREEE (reference sequence). This CDR3 comprises 14 residues. The germline V and J ends were trimmed by 0 bases and 5 bases, with 11 bases remaining between them. In DNA, the CDR3 is TGTGCCAGCAGCTTGGGTTATGAGGTCGAGACCCAGTACTTC. It is translated as CASSLGYEVETQYF.

The chain employs TRBV11-2 and TRBJ2-1, with 8 bases fitting TRBD2. The V gene's germline CDR1 is SGHAT and CDR2 FQNNGV. The CDR3 covers 17 residues. V shed 0 bases, J shed 0 bases, and the junction held 4 bases outside the gene matches. CDR3 sequence (DNA): TGTGCCAGCAGCTTAGATCCGAGCGGGAGCTCCTACAATGAGCAGTTCTTC. It specifies CASSLDPSGSSYNEQFF.

The chain is built from TRBV18 and TRBJ1-1, with no clear D. The germline V gene encodes CDR1 KGHSH and CDR2 LQKENI. Trimming pared 6 bases from V and 3 bases from J, leaving 17 bases between. The CDR3 runs 15 residues. The CDR3 loop is CASSLRSGWDTEAFF. The CDR3 nucleotides read TGTGCCAGCTCCCTCCGCTCTGGGTGGGACACTGAAGCTTTCTTT.

The chain has TRBV7-9 and TRBJ2-1; TRBD2 agrees at 11 bases. There are 17 residues in the CDR3. V lost 7 bases to trimming and J lost 1 base; unmatched junction nucleotides: 9. Germline CDR1 SEHNR, CDR2 FQNEAQ (reference sequence). The CDR3 coding sequence is TGTGCCAGCACCCGGCGACTAGCGGGAAATTCCTACAATGAGCAGTTCTTC. This codes for CASTRRLAGNSYNEQFF.

The chain couples TRBV6-5 to TRBJ2-6; D remains ambiguous. V was trimmed by 8 bases and J by 0 bases, leaving 5 bases between them. The CDR3 covers 13 residues. The germline V gene has CDR1 MNHEY and CDR2 SVGAGI. The DNA of the CDR3 is TGTGCCAGCGCTCTCTCTGGGGCCAACGTCCTGACTTTC. Translation: CASALSGANVLTF.

The chain is built from TRBV14 and TRBJ2-2; D is undetermined. V dropped 1 base and J dropped 1 base, with 10 bases sitting between them. The V gene's germline CDR1 is SGHDN and CDR2 FVKESK. CDR3 length: 16 amino acids. CDR3 nucleotide sequence: TGTGCCAGCAGCCAAGGAAGTGGAGTGAACACCGGGGAGCTGTTTTTT. Translated, it gives CASSQGSGVNTGELFF. The whole variable domain, filled in from reference TRBV14 and TRBJ2-2, reads EAGVTQFPSHSVIEKGQTVTLRCDPISGHDNLYWYRRVMGKEIKFLLHFVKESKQDESGMPNNRFLAERTGGTYSTLKVQPAELEDSGVYFCASSQGSGVNTGELFFGEGSRLTVL.